This T cell receptor beta chain was recovered during a study of immune evolution from preneoplasia to lung adenocarcinoma. Broader study findings: Clonality was highest in normal lung, lower in later-stage lesions apparently.

CDR3 length: 15 amino acids. CDR1 is SGHKS, CDR2 YYEKEE, per germline (reference sequence). Losses at the gene ends were 2 bases for V and 2 bases for J; bases not matched to a gene: 5. Comment on this clone: Antigen unknown.

Some clones are missing from TCRdb's copy, which holds only in-frame ones; the method was immunoSEQ multiplex PCR. The table has 4,500 to 6,500 clones, just under 80% seen once; the top ten hold 13% to 15%. Patient tissue came from resections in Japan or China, 2014–2017. H&E slides confirmed each diagnosis, reviewed by two pathologists independently. Specimen: FFPE normal lung tissue adjacent to the tumor. The TCR comes from a person aged 45 to 69 with lung adenocarcinoma. V gene TRBV5-5 combines with J gene TRBJ1-2, with 8 bases fitting TRBD1. The CDR3 loop is CASSFTGGENYGYTF. The DNA of the CDR3 is TGTGCCAGCAGCTTTACAGGGGGAGAGAACTATGGCTACACCTTC.